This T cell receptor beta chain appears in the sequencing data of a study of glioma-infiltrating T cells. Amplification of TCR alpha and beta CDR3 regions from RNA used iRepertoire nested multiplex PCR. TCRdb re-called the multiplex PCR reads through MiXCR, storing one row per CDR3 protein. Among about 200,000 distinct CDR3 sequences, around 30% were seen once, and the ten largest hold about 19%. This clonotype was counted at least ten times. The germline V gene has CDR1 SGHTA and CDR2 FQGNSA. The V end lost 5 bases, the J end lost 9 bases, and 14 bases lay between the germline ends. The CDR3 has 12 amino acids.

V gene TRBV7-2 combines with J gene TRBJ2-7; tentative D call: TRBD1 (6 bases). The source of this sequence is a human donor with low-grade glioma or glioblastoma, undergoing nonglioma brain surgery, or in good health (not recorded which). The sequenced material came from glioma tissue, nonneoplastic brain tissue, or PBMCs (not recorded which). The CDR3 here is CASSQQGPGQYF. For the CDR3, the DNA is TGTGCCAGCAGCCAACAGGGTCCGGGGCAGTACTTC.